This is a list of T cell receptor beta chains from one sample in a study of early T cells in non-severe SARS-CoV-2 infection. TCRdb processed the 5' RACE reads anew with MiXCR; each CDR3 protein has one entry. The sample contains approximately 120,000 distinct CDR3 sequences, more than 12% of which appear only once. The specimen was whole blood. All receptors come from an adult who was a healthcare worker with PCR-confirmed SARS-CoV-2 infection or an uninfected control (not recorded which). CDR3s include the opening cysteine and the closing phenylalanine or tryptophan. D genes are given only for firm matches. Clone size, where shown, is once, few, many, or a class for clones that have expanded.

many | TRBJ2-3 | TRBV12-3/TRBV12-4 | - | TGTGCCAGCAGCCGAACTAGAGGCACAGATACGCAGTATTTT | CASSRTRGTDTQYF
few | TRBJ2-3 | TRBV10-3 | - | TGTGCCATCAGTGAGTCGTGGCAGAGCACAGATACGCAGTATTTT | CAISESWQSTDTQYF
- | TRBJ2-5 | TRBV9 | - | TGTGCCAGCAGCGTAGGACAACCCCAAGAGACCCAGTACTTC | CASSVGQPQETQYF
few | TRBJ2-7 | TRBV20-1 | - | TGCAGTGCTAGAGACCCCTTGGTAGCCTACGAGCAGTACTTC | CSARDPLVAYEQYF
- | TRBJ2-1 | TRBV30 | - | TGTGCCTGGAGCGGGGAGAGACGTGAGCAGTTCTTC | CAWSGERREQFF
- | TRBJ2-3 | TRBV20-1 | TRBD2 | TGCAGTGTTAGTTATACCATAGCGGGGGGGCCTGGCACAGATACGCAGTATTTT | CSVSYTIAGGPGTDTQYF
- | TRBJ1-5 | TRBV7-2 | - | TGTGCCAGCAGCCCGACAAGGGAATTTGGTAATCAGCCCCAGCATTTT | CASSPTREFGNQPQHF
few | TRBJ2-2 | TRBV29-1 | - | TGCAGCGTTCGTCAGGGGTCGAACACCGGGGAGCTGTTTTTT | CSVRQGSNTGELFF
few | TRBJ2-7 | TRBV5-1 | - | TGCGCCAGCAGCCCGGGACGGGACTACGAGCAGTACTTC | CASSPGRDYEQYF
- | TRBJ2-2 | TRBV30 | - | TGTGCCTGGACCGATTTTTCGAACACCGGGGAGCTGTTTTTT | CAWTDFSNTGELFF
- | TRBJ2-3 | TRBV6-2/TRBV6-3 | - | TGTGCCAGCAGTTACGGTGGACAAACTAGCACAGATACGCAGTATTTT | CASSYGGQTSTDTQYF
- | TRBJ2-7 | TRBV7-9 | TRBD1 | TGTGCCAGCAGCCACGACAGGGGATACGAGCAGTACTTC | CASSHDRGYEQYF
- | TRBJ1-5 | TRBV10-2 | - | TGCGCCAGCAAGGGGGGGTCCAATCAGCCCCAGCATTTT | CASKGGSNQPQHF
few | TRBJ2-1 | TRBV6-5 | - | TGTGCCAGCAGTTACCAGACTGAGCAGTTCTTC | CASSYQTEQFF
- | TRBJ2-3 | TRBV11-2 | TRBD1 | TGTGCCAGCAGCTTAGGCAGAACCGGGACAGGCTCAGATACGCAGTATTTT | CASSLGRTGTGSDTQYF
few | TRBJ2-1 | TRBV10-3 | TRBD2 | TGTGCCATCAGTGTTTCCTTTGGGACTAGCGGGGGTGATGAGCAGTTCTTC | CAISVSFGTSGGDEQFF
- | TRBJ1-1 | TRBV29-1 | - | TGCAGCGTTGATTGGCCCCACGCTTTCTTT | CSVDWPHAFF
- | TRBJ1-2 | TRBV7-6 | - | TGTGCCAGCAGTCTAAGCCAGGGTAATGGCTACACCTTC | CASSLSQGNGYTF
- | TRBJ2-7 | TRBV4-1 | - | TGCGCCAGCAGCCAAGGAAGGGAGCAGTACTTC | CASSQGREQYF
- | TRBJ2-3 | TRBV3-1 | - | TGTGCCAGCAGCCAAGATCGCCTTCGTCCTAGCACAGATACGCAGTATTTT | CASSQDRLRPSTDTQYF
few | TRBJ2-1 | TRBV20-1 | - | TGCAGTGCCCCCGACAAAGCAGGACCTTACAATGAGCAGTTCTTC | CSAPDKAGPYNEQFF
- | TRBJ2-2 | TRBV5-8 | TRBD2 | TGTGCCAGCAGCCTACTAGCGGGGGGCCTCTTGAACACCGGGGAGCTGTTTTTT | CASSLLAGGLLNTGELFF